This entry is about one T cell receptor beta chain. The data stem from a study of monozygotic twins with cystic fibrosis. The assay was immunoSEQ multiplex PCR, and TCRdb's table has in-frame clones only and misses some. The sample shows 25,000 to 30,000 clones, approximately 90% of them seen only once. Looked up from germline, CDR1 is GTSNPN and CDR2 is SVGIG (reference sequence). CDR3 length: 15 amino acids. V dropped 1 base and J dropped 0; count of bases not matched to a gene: 4. The chain carries TRBV30 and TRBJ2-3; 7 nucleotides line up with TRBD1. The clonotype was recovered from a girl between 2 and 10 years old with cystic fibrosis. Sequencing input: blood. The CDR3 DNA reads TGTGCCTGGAGTGCGGCAGGGGGAAGCACAGATACGCAGTATTTT. It is translated as CAWSAAGGSTDTQYF. Drawing the rest from reference TRBV30 and TRBJ2-3, the complete variable domain is SQTIHQWPATLVQPVGSPLSLECTVEGTSNPNLYWYRQAAGRGLQLLFYSVGIGQISSEVPQNLSASRPQDRQFILSSKKLLLSDSGFYLCAWSAAGGSTDTQYFGPGTRLTVL.